A single sample gave rise to the 20 T cell receptor beta chains below, sequenced in a study of T cells in Graves' hyperthyroidism and ophthalmopathy. RNA transcripts yielded amplified TCR beta CDR3 regions. The HTBI primer set drove a first-round RT-PCR of the TCR CDR3. TCRdb recomputed calls from the multiplex PCR reads with MiXCR, one row per CDR3 protein. The repertoire holds about 610,000 distinct CDR3 sequences, with over 12% as singletons. The sequencing sample was made of blood. Every receptor here comes from a woman aged 40 to 50 with Graves' ophthalmopathy.

This clonotype was counted at least ten times. The rearrangement links TRBV6-2 or TRBV6-3 to TRBJ1-3; possibly TRBD1 for D (5 bases). The CDR3 is made up of 15 amino acids. Trimming took 2 bases from V and 0 from J, leaving 8 bases between them. CDR1 is MNHEY, CDR2 SVGEGT, per germline. CDR3 residues: CASSYRGLSGNTIYF. The DNA of the CDR3 is TGTGCCAGCAGTTACAGGGGACTCTCTGGAAACACCATATATTTT.

This clonotype was detected ten times or more. The V gene is TRBV10-3, the J gene TRBJ2-7; D is perhaps TRBD1 or TRBD2 (5 bases each). V was cut by 6 bases and J by 2 bases, with 11 bases left in between. This CDR3 comprises 13 residues. CDR1 is ENHRY, CDR2 SYGVKD, per germline. The CDR3 spells CAIRRDGTYEQYF. CDR3 coding DNA: TGTGCCATCAGAAGGGACGGTACCTACGAGCAGTACTTC.

V and J are TRBV4-1 and TRBJ2-5; 10 nucleotides align to TRBD1. The germline V gene encodes CDR1 MGHRA and CDR2 YSYEKL. The length of the CDR3 is 19 residues. The V and J ends lost 1 base and 5 bases, in that order; junction bases with no gene match: 16. DNA for the CDR3: TGCGCCAGCAGCCAAGGGGCTTACGGGGACAGGGGATTATTTGAGACCCAGTACTTC. Protein: CASSQGAYGDRGLFETQYF.

This clonotype was recorded many times. The rearrangement joins TRBV6-1 to TRBJ2-2; D remains unclear. Trimming pared 6 bases from V and 7 bases from J, leaving 9 bases between. Germline assignment: CDR1 MNHNS and CDR2 SASEGT. The CDR3 extends over 12 amino acids. The CDR3 DNA is TGTGCCAGCAGCCCTCTGCTCGGGGAGCTGTTTTTT. This codes for CASSPLLGELFF.

In its sample, this clonotype was seen many times. The chain combines TRBV7-2 with TRBJ1-1; D is possibly TRBD1 (5 bases). Trimming shortened V by 1 base and J by 5 bases, and 11 bases separated the two germline ends. Germline CDR1 SGHTA, CDR2 FQGNSA. The CDR3 covers 14 residues. Here the CDR3 reads CASSLGGSSTEAFF. In DNA form, the CDR3 reads TGTGCCAGCAGCTTAGGGGGCTCGAGTACTGAAGCTTTCTTT.

This clonotype was seen many times. The J gene is TRBJ2-5, the V gene TRBV5-8; 9 positions agree with TRBD1. From germline, CDR1 is SGHTS and CDR2 YDEGEE. This CDR3 contains 13 residues. The V gene end was trimmed by 4 bases and the J gene end by 6 bases; junction bases not matched to a gene: 4. The CDR3 sequence: CASSLDRGKTQYF. The CDR3, as DNA: TGTGCCAGCAGCCTTGACAGGGGGAAGACCCAGTACTTC.

There are many counts of this clonotype. This CDR3 is CATSRDREDSSYEQYF. The CDR3 DNA sequence: TGTGCCACCAGCAGAGATAGAGAGGATTCATCCTACGAGCAGTACTTC. The V and J genes are TRBV15 and TRBJ2-7; D unclear. CDR3 length: 16 residues. Trimming shortened V by 0 bases and J by 1 base, and 13 bases separated the two germline ends. Germline V gives CDR1 LNHNV, CDR2 YYDKDF (reference sequence).

This clonotype occurred many times. The chain links TRBV20-1 to TRBJ1-3; D unclear. The V gene's germline CDR1 is DFQATT and CDR2 SNEGSKA (reference sequence). The CDR3 is 13 residues long. Trimming stripped 0 bases from V and 4 bases from J, with 7 bases between. The CDR3 nucleotides read TGCAGTGCTAGAGACCCCAGCGGAAACACCATATATTTT. The encoded protein is CSARDPSGNTIYF.

This clonotype was counted only a few times. CDR3 DNA sequence: TGTGCCAGCAGCTGGGGGAGGGGGGGCACTGAAGCTTTCTTT. This codes for CASSWGRGGTEAFF. The chain uses TRBV11-2 and TRBJ1-1; D is possibly TRBD1 (6 bases). The V gene's germline CDR1 is SGHAT and CDR2 FQNNGV. The CDR3 totals 14 residues. V lost 4 bases and J 4 bases, leaving 13 bases between the germline ends.

This clonotype was detected only a few times. The chain carries TRBV19 and TRBJ1-5; TRBD1 might be the D (6 bases). Germline CDR1 LNHDA, CDR2 SQIVND (reference sequence). This CDR3 is built from 15 residues. Trimming shortened V by 5 bases and J by 2 bases, and 13 bases separated the two germline ends. CDR3 DNA sequence: TGTGCCAGTAGTCAAGGGACAATTCGCAATCAGCCCCAGCATTTT. Translation gives CASSQGTIRNQPQHF.

This clonotype was observed many times. The V and J genes are TRBV15 and TRBJ2-7; no reliable D call. The germline gives CDR1 LNHNV, CDR2 YYDKDF (reference sequence). V lost 3 bases, J lost 3 bases, and 9 bases lay in between. The CDR3 consists of 13 residues. CDR3 protein: CATSSRTGYEQYF. The CDR3 DNA follows: TGTGCCACCAGCAGTAGGACGGGCTACGAGCAGTACTTC.

The chain has TRBV4-3 and TRBJ1-1; TRBD1 aligns across 8 bases. V lost 1 base, J lost 5 bases, and 6 bases stayed unmatched. Germline V CDR1 and CDR2: LGHNA, YSLEER. The CDR3 consists of 15 residues. This chain's CDR3 is CASSQAYRGRTEAFF. In DNA form, the CDR3 reads TGCGCCAGCAGCCAAGCGTACAGGGGGAGGACTGAAGCTTTCTTT.

This clonotype was seen at least ten times. The chain uses TRBV7-2 and TRBJ1-1; D possibly corresponds to TRBD1 (5 bases). Germline loops: CDR1 SGHTA, CDR2 FQGNSA. CDR3 length: 14 residues. The ends were cut back, 4 bases at V and 7 bases at J, with 16 bases in the middle. DNA for the CDR3: TGTGCCAGCAGCTACGGGACGGCTAGGATTGAAGCTTTCTTT. It translates to CASSYGTARIEAFF. The entire variable domain, with the rest obtained from reference TRBV7-2 and TRBJ1-1, is as follows: GAGVSQSPSNKVTEKGKDVELRCDPISGHTALYWYRQSLGQGLEFLIYFQGNSAPDKSGLPSDRFSAERTGGSVSTLTIQRTQQEDSAVYLCASSYGTARIEAFFGQGTRLTVV.

In its sample, this clonotype was seen many times. The V gene is TRBV10-1, the J gene TRBJ2-2; the D gene is possibly TRBD2 (5 bases). The V gene's germline CDR1 is WNHNN and CDR2 SYGVQD (reference sequence). The germline V and J ends were trimmed by 5 bases and 7 bases, with 14 bases remaining between them. The CDR3 has 14 residues. CDR3 amino acids: CASSSRPGSGELFF. The DNA of the CDR3 is TGCGCCAGCAGTAGCCGCCCTGGGAGCGGGGAGCTGTTTTTT.

About this clonotype itself: A junction boundary mismatches the germline segment, possibly from a read error. The chain recombines TRBV4-1 with TRBJ1-5; D is uncertain. This CDR3 contains 13 residues. Germline V gene data show CDR1 as MGHRA and CDR2 as YSYEKL. CDR3 DNA: TGCGCCAGCAGCCAAGAGGAGAATCGGCCCCAGCATTTT. This codes for CASSQEENRPQHF.

This clonotype has just a few counts. This chain links TRBV20-1 with TRBJ2-3; 14 bases align to TRBD2. The length of the CDR3 is 16 residues. The ends lost 7 bases at V and 4 bases at J; junction bases unmatched: 10. The germline CDR1 and CDR2 sequences are DFQATT and SNEGSKA (reference sequence). This CDR3 is CSVSGTSGRFPDTQYF. In nucleotides, the CDR3 is TGCAGTGTTTCCGGGACTAGCGGGAGATTCCCAGATACGCAGTATTTT.

This clonotype showed up just a few times. This chain joins TRBV4-3 and TRBJ2-2, with D unresolved. This CDR3 comprises 13 residues. Looked up from germline, CDR1 is LGHNA and CDR2 is YSLEER. V dropped 0 bases and J dropped 5 bases, with 4 bases sitting between them. This CDR3 reads CASSQEYTGELFF. The CDR3 region has the DNA TGCGCCAGCAGCCAAGAATATACCGGGGAGCTGTTTTTT.

This clonotype was counted ten times or more. The chain has TRBV28 and TRBJ2-3; 11 nucleotides match TRBD2. The J segment lost 7 bases and the V segment lost 2 bases, leaving 8 bases of the junction unmatched. The CDR3 covers 16 residues. CDR1 and CDR2 from the germline V gene are MDHEN and SYDVKM. The chain's CDR3 is CASSLLTSGSSYTQYF. Here the CDR3 DNA reads TGTGCCAGCAGTTTACTCACTAGCGGGAGTTCTTATACGCAGTATTTT.

Turning to this clonotype: This may be a read error, as it is one base from a much larger clone. The chain has TRBV5-4 and TRBJ1-1; D might be TRBD1 (5 bases). Looked up from germline, CDR1 is SGHNT and CDR2 is YYREEE (reference sequence). Trimming stripped 3 bases from V and 3 bases from J, with 12 bases between. This CDR3 is built from 14 residues. CDR3 amino acids: CASSSGTTDTEAFF. CDR3 nucleotides: TGTGCCAGCAGCTCGGGGACTACGGACACTGAAGCTTTCTTT.

This clonotype has a handful of counts. The CDR3 carries no conserved terminal phenylalanine or tryptophan, so it likely arises from a read error. The chain joins TRBV11-2 to TRBJ2-5; 13 bases match TRBD2. The CDR3 is 17 amino acids. Germline lookup yields CDR1 SGHAT and CDR2 FQNNGV. Trimming at V came to 5 bases and at J to 5 bases, leaving 11 bases not matched to a gene. The CDR3 sequence: CASSPETSGGSWETQYL. Here the CDR3 DNA reads TGTGCCAGCAGCCCCGAGACTAGCGGGGGGTCTTGGGAGACCCAGTACCTC.